This entry lists 17 T cell receptor beta chains sequenced from one sample in a study of cytomegalovirus exposure and HLA in healthy donors. PCR used 60 Vbeta primers and 13 Jbeta primers. Produced via immunoSEQ multiplex PCR; TCRdb's table is partial and in-frame only. The sample gives about 210,000 clones, around 81% of which show up once; around 9.6% is in the top ten. Sequencing was done on a sample of PBMCs. The receptors originated from a woman aged 45 to 65 in good health and CMV-seropositive.

The chain employs TRBV7-9 and TRBJ1-1; TRBD1 matches at 8 bases. This CDR3 has 14 residues. The germline V gene has CDR1 SEHNR and CDR2 FQNEAQ (reference sequence). V lost 2 bases and J lost 3; bases outside the gene matches: 2. CDR3 in amino acids: CASSLTRGHTEAFF. The DNA of the CDR3 is TGTGCCAGCAGCTTAACCAGGGGGCACACTGAAGCTTTCTTT.

Here the CDR3 reads CASSSPQDSALLNSPLHF. Here the CDR3 DNA reads TGTGCCAGCAGTTCGCCCCAGGACAGTGCCTTACTTAATTCACCCCTCCACTTT. The V call is TRBV28, the J call TRBJ1-6, with D maybe TRBD1 (6 bases). Looked up from germline, CDR1 is MDHEN and CDR2 is SYDVKM. Trimming stripped 4 bases from V and 6 bases from J, with 22 bases between. The CDR3 totals 18 residues.

This chain uses TRBV19 with TRBJ2-1, with TRBD1 identical over 7 bases. V trimming: 4 bases; J trimming: 12 bases; junction bases outside the gene matches: 9. CDR3 size: 13 residues. Germline lookup yields CDR1 LNHDA and CDR2 SQIVND (reference sequence). CDR3 residues: CASSTQGDGTQFF. The CDR3, as DNA: TGTGCCAGTAGTACCCAGGGGGATGGAACGCAGTTCTTC.

The chain employs TRBV27 and TRBJ2-3, with TRBD1 identical over 11 bases. This CDR3 region has 17 residues. Losses at the gene ends were 4 bases for V and 5 bases for J; bases not matched to a gene: 11. Germline assignment: CDR1 MNHEY and CDR2 SMNVEV (reference sequence). The CDR3 DNA follows: TGTGCCAGCAGTTACGGGACAGGGGGTCCTTCTGGAGATACGCAGTATTTT. It yields the protein CASSYGTGGPSGDTQYF.

V is TRBV29-1 and J is TRBJ2-3; TRBD2 aligns across 10 bases. The CDR3 has 11 amino acids. With V trimmed by 5 bases and J by 12 bases, 5 bases remained unmatched. Germline lookup yields CDR1 SQVTM and CDR2 ANQGSEA. The CDR3 DNA follows: TGCAGCGTTCGGACTAGCGGATATCAGTATTTT. Translation gives CSVRTSGYQYF.

The J gene is TRBJ1-5, the V gene TRBV6-5; no definite D call. The V and J ends lost 4 bases and 6 bases respectively, with 13 bases between them. CDR1 is MNHEY, CDR2 SVGAGI, per germline. The CDR3 has 14 amino acids. The CDR3 nucleotides are TGTGCCAGCAGTTTCCTGGGAGGAGCTCAGCCCCAGCATTTT. Residues: CASSFLGGAQPQHF.

The chain has TRBV19 and TRBJ1-5; D gene unclear. The CDR3 extends over 15 amino acids. CDR1 is LNHDA and CDR2 is SQIVND in the germline V gene (reference sequence). The V end lost 5 bases, the J end lost 1 base, and 12 bases lay between the germline ends. CDR3 in DNA: TGTGCCAGTAGTCCCCGAGGCGGGAGCAATCAGCCCCAGCATTTT. Encoded protein: CASSPRGGSNQPQHF.

The chain has TRBV2 and TRBJ1-2; D is unclear. This CDR3 has 13 amino acids. Trimming removed 2 bases from V and 3 bases from J, with 7 bases in between. Germline CDR1 SNHLY, CDR2 FYNNEI. Here the CDR3 reads CASSESGYYGYTF. CDR3 coding DNA: TGTGCCAGCAGTGAATCGGGTTACTATGGCTACACCTTC.

This clone has just a few counts. The chain couples TRBV4-1 to TRBJ1-6; 7 bases fit TRBD1. With 5 bases clipped from V and 8 bases from J, the junction kept 9 bases outside the gene matches. The germline gives CDR1 MGHRA, CDR2 YSYEKL. This CDR3 has 15 residues. For the CDR3, the DNA is TGCGCCAGCAGCGCCCGGGACAGAGTTGATTCACCCCTCCACTTT. Amino acids: CASSARDRVDSPLHF.

V gene TRBV2 combines with J gene TRBJ1-1, with a possible D match to TRBD1 (5 bases). This CDR3 is built from 14 residues. CDR1 is SNHLY and CDR2 is FYNNEI in the germline V gene. V lost 9 bases and J lost 5, with 19 bases in between. The CDR3 coding sequence is TGTGCCAGTAATCCTTCGACAGAAGGAACTGAAGCTTTCTTT. It yields the protein CASNPSTEGTEAFF. The variable domain in full, completed from reference TRBV2 and TRBJ1-1, reads EPEVTQTPSHQVTQMGQEVILRCVPISNHLYFYWYRQILGQKVEFLVSFYNNEISEKSEIFDDQFSVERPDGSNFTLKIRSTKLEDSAMYFCASNPSTEGTEAFFGQGTRLTVV.

The CDR3 protein is CASAVGGSYEQYF. CDR3 coding DNA: TGTGCCAGCGCCGTCGGAGGGAGCTACGAGCAGTACTTC. The rearrangement joins TRBV6-6 to TRBJ2-5; TRBD2 might be the D (6 bases). The J call is in doubt because the DNA end fits TRBJ2-7 better. The CDR3 has 13 residues. Germline lookup yields CDR1 MNHNY and CDR2 SVGAGI (reference sequence).

This clone was seen a few times. The V gene is TRBV18, the J gene TRBJ1-1, with a tentative D call TRBD1 (5 bases). Germline V gives CDR1 KGHSH, CDR2 LQKENI. V was cut by 3 bases and J by 0 bases, with 11 bases left in between. The CDR3 covers 15 residues. The CDR3 DNA reads as TGTGCCAGCTCACCGACAGTGAGGATGAACACTGAAGCTTTCTTT. It encodes CASSPTVRMNTEAFF.

CDR3 coding DNA: TGTGCCAGCAGCGTCTCGGGACAGGGGGCGTCCGCTGAAGCTTTCTTT. This encodes CASSVSGQGASAEAFF. This rearrangement joins TRBV9 to TRBJ1-1; 12 nucleotides agree with TRBD1. Germline V gives CDR1 SGDLS, CDR2 YYNGEE. The CDR3 loop spans 16 amino acids. After removal of 2 bases from V and 6 bases from J, the junction contained 8 bases not matched to a gene.

The J gene is TRBJ1-1, the V gene TRBV18; no firm D call. V was shortened by 6 bases and J by 2 bases, with 10 bases between the two germline ends. There are 13 residues in the CDR3. Germline loops: CDR1 KGHSH, CDR2 LQKENI. The CDR3 loop reads CASSSRGNTEAFF. The CDR3 bases are TGTGCCAGCTCGTCCCGGGGAAACACTGAAGCTTTCTTT.

The chain employs TRBV7-6 and TRBJ2-6, with TRBD1 matching over 8 bases. The trim removed 5 bases at V and 0 bases at J, leaving 12 bases unmatched. CDR1 SGHVS and CDR2 FNYEAQ come from the germline V gene. This CDR3 has 19 residues. The CDR3 sequence is CASSLTPGQANSGANVLTF. The CDR3 DNA is TGTGCCAGCAGCCTTACCCCGGGACAGGCCAACTCTGGGGCCAACGTCCTGACTTTC.

This clone was detected only a few times. The chain is built from TRBV9 and TRBJ2-1, with 11 bases that match TRBD2. V was clipped by 4 bases and J by 8 bases; unmatched bases: 14. CDR3 length: 17 residues. Germline assignment: CDR1 SGDLS and CDR2 YYNGEE. CDR3: CASSPRLAGHGGHEQFF. The CDR3 coding sequence is TGTGCCAGCAGCCCTAGACTAGCGGGGCACGGAGGGCATGAGCAGTTCTTC.

Of note for this clone: One end of the junction is discordant with germline, which a read error may explain. The rearrangement links TRBV7-9 to TRBJ2-5; 8 nucleotides match TRBD2. CDR1 SEHNR and CDR2 FQNEAQ come from the germline V gene (reference sequence). This CDR3 has 16 residues. The CDR3 DNA reads as TGTTCCAGCAGCACCGGTGGAAGCGGGGGACAAGAGACCCAGTACTTC. The encoded protein is CSSSTGGSGGQETQYF.